This T cell receptor beta chain was identified during a study of PD-1 blockade in classical Hodgkin lymphoma. Broader study findings: Baseline diversity resembling that of newly diagnosed patients was seen in complete responders. Anyone who began nivolumab under 1 year after ASCT was excluded. CD4+ but not CD8+ TCR diversity rose significantly by C4D1.

This clone showed up just once. Its antigen is currently unknown. Trimming removed 0 bases at V and 4 bases at J, with 7 bases between. This CDR3 spans 13 amino acids. Germline V gives CDR1 SQVTM, CDR2 ANQGSEA. Patients all relapsed after autologous stem cell transplantation, and there was variation in brentuximab vedotin exposure. Magnetic negative selection was used to purify CD4+ T cells from PBMCs that had been thawed. Clones were read by immunoSEQ multiplex PCR, and TCRdb kept only the in-frame ones, dropping some. The sample shows just under 30,000 clones, roughly 85% of them seen only once. The chain carries TRBV29-1 and TRBJ1-3, with D hard to call. Material: CD4+ T cells from blood, obtained at baseline. The clonotype originates from a human donor with classical Hodgkin lymphoma. The CDR3 loop reads CSVEDRNGNTIYF. The DNA for the CDR3 is TGCAGCGTTGAAGATCGCAACGGAAACACCATATATTTT.